This T cell receptor (beta chain) was captured by sequencing in a study of T cell changes during pregnancy in multiple sclerosis. Profiled with immunoSEQ multiplex PCR; TCRdb holds only in-frame clones, not every one. The data contain around 52,000 clones, around 90% of them singletons. V lost 4 bases, J lost 3 bases, and 7 bases lay in between. Germline V lookup: CDR1 SNHLY, CDR2 FYNNEI. The CDR3 has 12 residues. The clonotype comes from a female donor with multiple sclerosis, enrolled in a pregnancy study. Sample: CD4+ T cells from peripheral blood mononuclear cells, taken in the second trimester of pregnancy. The J gene is TRBJ2-7, the V gene TRBV2, with a tentative D call TRBD1 (5 bases). The CDR3 region is CASSGQSYEQYF. In DNA form, the CDR3 reads TGTGCCAGCAGTGGACAGAGCTACGAGCAGTACTTC.